A single sample gave rise to the 21 T cell receptor beta chains below, sequenced in a study of cytomegalovirus exposure and HLA in healthy donors. The repertoire was sequenced with immunoSEQ multiplex PCR; TCRdb's copy has only in-frame clones and lacks some. This sample has some 200,000 clones, with 65% to 90% found just once. Sample: PBMCs. The receptors here all came from a woman aged 25 to 39 in good health and CMV-seropositive.

The chain joins TRBV19 to TRBJ1-5; D is undetermined. The V end was cut by 0 bases, the J end by 2 bases, with 8 bases between. This CDR3 contains 15 residues. Germline V gene data show CDR1 as LNHDA and CDR2 as SQIVND (reference sequence). The CDR3 spells CASSIEVVRNQPQHF. CDR3 DNA: TGTGCCAGTAGTATAGAGGTAGTGCGCAATCAGCCCCAGCATTTT.

Only a few counts were recorded for this clone. V usage is TRBV12-5 and J usage is TRBJ2-1; TRBD1 agrees at 7 bases. The CDR3 covers 14 residues. In germline, CDR1 is LGHNT, CDR2 FRNRAP. Trimming took 4 bases from V and 5 from J; bases not matched to a gene: 5. The CDR3 DNA reads TGTGCTAGTGGTTACCGGGACAGAGACAATGAGCAGTTCTTC. Translated, it gives CASGYRDRDNEQFF.

This chain uses TRBV9 with TRBJ2-7; D unclear. Germline-derived CDR1 and CDR2 are SGDLS and YYNGEE. The CDR3 has 14 amino acids. The germline V and J ends were trimmed by 0 bases and 1 base, with 8 bases remaining between them. In DNA, the CDR3 is TGTGCCAGCAGCGTAGGGCCAGGTTCCTACGAGCAGTACTTC. Translation: CASSVGPGSYEQYF.

This clone showed up just a few times. The chain employs TRBV6-6 and TRBJ1-5, with 8 bases lining up with TRBD1. Trimming took 5 bases from V and 2 from J; bases not matched to a gene: 8. This CDR3 comprises 16 residues. The V gene's germline CDR1 is MNHNY and CDR2 SVGAGI (reference sequence). CDR3 loop: CASSPLTGVGNQPQHF. The CDR3 coding sequence is TGTGCCAGCAGTCCCTTGACAGGGGTTGGCAATCAGCCCCAGCATTTT.

This rearrangement joins TRBV30 to TRBJ1-1; 7 bases align to TRBD1. The CDR3 contains 13 residues. CDR1 and CDR2 from the germline V gene are GTSNPN and SVGIG (reference sequence). The V gene end was trimmed by 7 bases and the J gene end by 0 bases; junction bases not matched to a gene: 5. CDR3 protein: CAYDTGVNTEAFF. CDR3 DNA sequence: TGTGCCTACGATACAGGGGTGAACACTGAAGCTTTCTTT.

The chain couples TRBV4-1 to TRBJ2-3; D not resolved. V lost 2 bases, J lost 6 bases, and 9 bases lay in between. CDR3 size: 13 residues. Germline values: CDR1 MGHRA, CDR2 YSYEKL. The CDR3 sequence: CASSQPGWDTQYF. In DNA, the CDR3 is TGCGCCAGCAGCCAACCCGGGTGGGATACGCAGTATTTT.

This clone has a single count. The genes are TRBV2 and TRBJ2-7; maybe TRBD2 (8 bases). V shed 8 bases and J shed 6 bases, with 17 bases lying between them. CDR1 is SNHLY, CDR2 FYNNEI, per germline. This CDR3 has 13 residues. This chain's CDR3 is CASGGGRTGEQYF. The CDR3 DNA is TGTGCCAGCGGGGGCGGGAGGACAGGCGAGCAGTACTTC. Supplemented by reference TRBV2 and TRBJ2-7, the full variable domain reads EPEVTQTPSHQVTQMGQEVILRCVPISNHLYFYWYRQILGQKVEFLVSFYNNEISEKSEIFDDQFSVERPDGSNFTLKIRSTKLEDSAMYFCASGGGRTGEQYFGPGTRLTVT.

This chain links TRBV9 with TRBJ1-2, with D maybe TRBD1 (5 bases). The CDR3 has 16 residues. V lost 3 bases and J 7 bases, leaving 22 bases between the germline ends. In germline, CDR1 is SGDLS, CDR2 YYNGEE. The CDR3 coding sequence is TGTGCCAGCAGCGCCGACACGAGTCAGGGTCGGGTTGGCTACACCTTC. It encodes CASSADTSQGRVGYTF.

The chain combines TRBV7-2 with TRBJ2-7; D is possibly TRBD1 (5 bases). The CDR3 runs to 15 residues. In germline, CDR1 is SGHTA, CDR2 FQGNSA. V was clipped by 1 base and J by 7 bases, with 17 bases between them. CDR3 region: CASSLGIGVLREQYF. The CDR3 bases are TGTGCCAGCAGCTTAGGTATAGGGGTACTACGAGAGCAGTACTTC. Full variable domain (missing parts from reference TRBV7-2 and TRBJ2-7): GAGVSQSPSNKVTEKGKDVELRCDPISGHTALYWYRQSLGQGLEFLIYFQGNSAPDKSGLPSDRFSAERTGGSVSTLTIQRTQQEDSAVYLCASSLGIGVLREQYFGPGTRLTVT.

V usage is TRBV5-5 and J usage is TRBJ2-5; 8 bases align to TRBD1. Germline CDR1 and CDR2: SGHKS and YYEKEE (reference sequence). The V and J ends lost 1 base and 3 bases, in that order; junction bases with no gene match: 11. The CDR3 loop spans 17 amino acids. This CDR3 is CASSLQGAGRVEETQYF. The CDR3 bases are TGTGCCAGCAGCTTGCAGGGGGCGGGTAGGGTTGAAGAGACCCAGTACTTC.

This chain links TRBV2 with TRBJ1-2, with 9 bases lining up with TRBD1. The CDR3 covers 14 residues. The germline V gene encodes CDR1 SNHLY and CDR2 FYNNEI. After removal of 6 bases from V and 3 bases from J, the junction contained 5 bases not matched to a gene. CDR3 DNA sequence: TGTGCCAGCAGAGACAGGGGGGTCTACTATGGCTACACCTTC. Translation: CASRDRGVYYGYTF.

This clone appeared a few times. The V and J genes are TRBV18 and TRBJ2-1, with TRBD2 as a possible D gene (6 bases). Between the trimmed V and J ends, which lost 3 bases and 6 bases, there was a span of 21 bases. CDR3 size: 17 residues. The germline CDR1 and CDR2 sequences are KGHSH and LQKENI. This CDR3 reads CASSPVLGGIGRNEQFF. DNA for the CDR3: TGTGCCAGCTCACCGGTTCTCGGCGGGATAGGACGCAATGAGCAGTTCTTC.

V gene TRBV13 combines with J gene TRBJ2-7; TRBD2 aligns across 12 bases. CDR1 is PRHDT and CDR2 is FYEKMQ in the germline V gene (reference sequence). The CDR3 totals 16 residues. The junction had 10 bases not matched to a gene; V was cut back by 5 bases and J by 5 bases. The CDR3 DNA reads TGTGCCAGCAGCCTCCGGATGACTAGCGGGAGTGACGAGCAGTACTTC. The encoded protein is CASSLRMTSGSDEQYF.

CDR3 residues: CASSLFSAGELFF. The CDR3 DNA sequence: TGTGCCAGCAGTTTATTCTCTGCCGGGGAGCTGTTTTTT. The genes are TRBV27 and TRBJ2-2; D is unclear. The CDR3 extends over 13 amino acids. Per germline, CDR1 MNHEY and CDR2 SMNVEV (reference sequence). Trimming cost V 1 base and J 6 bases, with 6 bases left between them.

J is TRBJ2-7 and V is TRBV5-1; the match to TRBD2 covers 10 bases. Germline loops: CDR1 SGHRS, CDR2 YFSETQ. Trimming at V came to 4 bases and at J to 3 bases, leaving 7 bases not matched to a gene. The CDR3 has 15 amino acids. The CDR3 bases are TGCGCCAGCAGCAAAGCGGGAGGGGAGCTCTACGAGCAGTACTTC. Its translation: CASSKAGGELYEQYF.

The chain employs TRBV10-3 and TRBJ2-1; 12 bases are a match to TRBD2. The CDR3 has 15 amino acids. The junction had 10 bases not matched to a gene; V was cut back by 8 bases and J by 8 bases. Germline values: CDR1 ENHRY, CDR2 SYGVKD. CDR3 loop: CAISLAGGRAYEQFF. Here the CDR3 DNA reads TGTGCCATCTCTCTAGCGGGAGGGAGGGCCTATGAGCAGTTCTTC.

CDR3 DNA: TGTGCCAGCTCCCTCGGGACAGGAGGCAACAATGAGCAGTTCTTC. It codes for CASSLGTGGNNEQFF. This chain uses TRBV18 with TRBJ2-1; TRBD1 aligns across 8 bases. Germline lookup yields CDR1 KGHSH and CDR2 LQKENI. The CDR3 totals 15 residues. J gave up 5 bases and V 6 bases, and 9 bases lay outside the gene matches.

The chain has TRBV7-8 and TRBJ2-7; a possible D gene is TRBD1 (5 bases). V was trimmed by 1 base and J by 2 bases, leaving 9 bases between them. Germline CDR1 reads SGHVS; CDR2 reads FQNEAQ. The CDR3 runs to 14 residues. Here the CDR3 reads CASSLEAGTYEQYF. DNA for the CDR3: TGTGCCAGCAGCTTAGAGGCAGGGACCTACGAGCAGTACTTC. The whole variable domain, filled in from reference TRBV7-8 and TRBJ2-7, reads GAGVSQSPRYKVAKRGQDVALRCDPISGHVSLFWYQQALGQGPEFLTYFQNEAQLDKSGLPSDRFFAERPEGSVSTLKIQRTQQEDSAVYLCASSLEAGTYEQYFGPGTRLTVT.

The V and J genes are TRBV30 and TRBJ2-3; tentatively, D is TRBD2 (6 bases). The CDR3 is 13 amino acids. CDR1 is GTSNPN, CDR2 SVGIG, per germline (reference sequence). V shed 5 bases and J shed 3 bases, with 12 bases lying between them. The CDR3 loop reads CAWAPTRTDTQYF. CDR3 nucleotides: TGTGCCTGGGCCCCGACTAGAACAGATACGCAGTATTTT.

The CDR3 sequence: CASSYSGNRDTQYF. The CDR3 bases are TGTGCCAGCAGTTACTCCGGGAACCGAGATACGCAGTATTTT. The chain employs TRBV6-6 and TRBJ2-3; tentative D call: TRBD2 (5 bases). There are 14 residues in the CDR3. V lost 0 bases, J lost 5 bases, and 9 bases lay in between. Per the germline V gene, CDR1 is MNHNY and CDR2 is SVGAGI (reference sequence).

There are a few counts of this clone. V and J are TRBV19 and TRBJ1-5; D not resolved. The CDR3 length is 14 residues. CDR1 and CDR2 (germline): LNHDA, SQIVND (reference sequence). Deletions cut 6 bases from V and 6 bases from J, with 15 bases between. DNA of the CDR3: TGTGCCAGTAGCCTGGGGAGGGCTCGTCAGCCCCAGCATTTT. Encoded protein: CASSLGRARQPQHF.